A single sample is the source of the 20 T cell receptor beta chains below, sequenced in a study of T cell clonality in common variable immunodeficiency. The assay was immunoSEQ multiplex PCR, and TCRdb's table has in-frame clones only and misses some. This sample has tens of thousands of clones, each found more than once. Sequenced material: peripheral blood mononuclear cells. The receptors were gathered from a person between 18 and 70 years old in good health.

A note on this clone: From the germline J gene comes the end of the CDR3, since the read stops 3 residues before it. V usage is TRBV19 and J usage is TRBJ1-5; tentative D call: TRBD1 (5 bases). Trimming cost V 5 bases and J 6 bases, with 14 bases left between them. Germline assignment: CDR1 LNHDA and CDR2 SQIVND (reference sequence). The CDR3 runs to 14 residues. The CDR3 protein is CASSLQGTGQPQHF. Partial CDR3 DNA: TGTGCCAGTAGTCTTCAGGGAACGGGTCAGCCC.

This clone was counted ten times or more. The missing CDR3 end, 3 residues past where the read stops, is filled in from the germline J gene. V usage is TRBV3-1 (or the pseudogene TRBV3-2) and J usage is TRBJ2-5; D unclear. The CDR3 is 11 amino acids. Trimming took off 6 bases at V and 5 bases at J, with 7 bases between the two ends. The germline V gene encodes CDR1 LGHDT and CDR2 YNNKEL (reference sequence). The CDR3: CASSGLETQYF. The sequenced CDR3 bases are TGTGCCAGCAGTGGGCTGGAGACC.

This clone appeared many times. The read stops 3 residues short of the end of the CDR3; the missing end is completed from the germline J gene. The chain links TRBV2 to TRBJ2-3; maybe TRBD2 (6 bases). V lost 4 bases and J lost 1, with 9 bases in between. This CDR3 contains 14 residues. Germline V gene lookup returns CDR1 SNHLY and CDR2 FYNNEI. The DNA read from the CDR3 is TGTGCCAGCAGTGCCGGACTACGCACAGATACG. Translation: CASSAGLRTDT. The CDR3 in full is CASSAGLRTDTQYF.

This clone was seen many times. Read sequence stops 3 residues before the CDR3 end, and the germline J gene provides the missing end. The chain employs TRBV29-1 and TRBJ1-4; D gene unclear. Germline values: CDR1 SQVTM, CDR2 ANQGSEA. Trimming took off 4 bases at V and 5 bases at J, with 8 bases between the two ends. The CDR3 runs to 12 residues. The CDR3 DNA, read in part, is TGCAGCGTTGTCCTCCCGAATGAAAAA. It translates to CSVVLPNEK. The whole CDR3 is CSVVLPNEKLFF.

The sample holds many counts of this clone. Sequencing ends 3 residues short of the CDR3 end; the germline J gene provides the rest. This rearrangement joins TRBV6-1 to TRBJ2-1, with TRBD2 matching 7 bases. Trimming took 1 base from V and 7 from J; bases not matched to a gene: 7. Germline V lookup: CDR1 MNHNS, CDR2 SASEGT. The CDR3 extends over 15 amino acids. The CDR3 bases that were read are TGTGCCAGCAGTGAAGGGCTAGCGGTTACGAATGAG. Protein product: CASSEGLAVTNE. The entire CDR3 is CASSEGLAVTNEQFF.

In its sample, this clone was seen many times. The CDR3 goes on 3 residues after the read ends, and that part is filled in from the germline J gene. The V and J genes are TRBV15 and TRBJ2-3; 10 bases align to TRBD2. Per germline, CDR1 LNHNV and CDR2 YYDKDF (reference sequence). J lost 2 bases, V lost 0 bases, and 17 bases had no gene match. The CDR3 has 21 residues. Partial CDR3 DNA: TGTGCCACCAGCAGAGATAAGAGTCGCACTAGCGGGAAATCCCTCACAGATACG. This translates into CATSRDKSRTSGKSLTDT. The whole CDR3 sequence is CATSRDKSRTSGKSLTDTQYF. Looking up the rest from reference TRBV15 and TRBJ2-3 gives the full variable domain: DAMVIQNPRYQVTQFGKPVTLSCSQTLNHNVMYWYQQKSSQAPKLLFHYYDKDFNNEADTPDNFQSRRPNTSFCFLDIRSPGLGDTAMYLCATSRDKSRTSGKSLTDTQYFGPGTRLTVL.

This clone was counted at least ten times. The read stops 3 residues short of the end of the CDR3; the missing end is completed from the germline J gene. The chain employs TRBV18 and TRBJ2-7; TRBD1 agrees at 9 bases. V dropped 6 bases and J dropped 3; count of bases not matched to a gene: 6. Per the germline V gene, CDR1 is KGHSH and CDR2 is LQKENI. This CDR3 has 14 residues. CDR3 DNA (partial): TGTGCCAGCTCCCCTCGGGACAGGGTCTACGAG. This gives the protein CASSPRDRVYE. Given in full, the CDR3 is CASSPRDRVYEQYF.

Many counts were recorded for this clone. Read sequence stops 3 residues before the CDR3 end, and the germline J gene provides the missing end. The chain links TRBV7-2 to TRBJ1-2, with TRBD1 identical over 7 bases. Germline CDR1 is SGHTA and CDR2 is FQGNSA. The CDR3 consists of 13 residues. The trim removed 6 bases at V and 6 bases at J, leaving 7 bases unmatched. The CDR3 bases that were read are TGTGCCAGCAGTTCTTATACAGGGGATGGC. Residues: CASSSYTGDG. The whole CDR3 protein is CASSSYTGDGYTF.

This clone was observed at least ten times. Coverage ceases 3 residues before the CDR3 finishes, and the germline J gene fills in the end. The chain employs TRBV20-1 and TRBJ2-7, with TRBD2 matching 7 bases. Germline V gene lookup returns CDR1 DFQATT and CDR2 SNEGSKA (reference sequence). The CDR3 runs to 15 residues. J lost 5 bases, V lost 2 bases, and 12 bases had no gene match. CDR3 DNA, as far as it was read: TGCAGTGCTAGATTATGGCGGGAGCCCGGCAACGAG. Its protein product is CSARLWREPGNE. The entire CDR3 sequence reads CSARLWREPGNEQYF.

This clone occurred many times. The read ends 3 residues shy of where the CDR3 ends; the end is completed using the germline J gene. Different DNA sequences within this sample yield the same CDR3. The chain recombines TRBV5-1 with TRBJ2-1, with 11 bases aligning to TRBD2. The CDR3 has 21 residues. Germline CDR1 reads SGHRS; CDR2 reads YFSETQ. J lost 0 bases, V lost 1 base, and 15 bases had no gene match. CDR3 in amino acids: CASSLNPPSGRSISSYNEQFF. The part of the CDR3 DNA that was read is TGCGCCAGCAGCTTGAACCCTCCTAGCGGGAGGTCAATCAGCTCCTACAATGAG.

This clone has at least ten counts. The read is 3 residues too short to cover the CDR3 end, so that end is filled in from the germline J gene. The chain carries TRBV18 and TRBJ2-7; D may match TRBD1 or TRBD2 (5 bases each). Trimming shortened V by 0 bases and J by 1 base, and 13 bases separated the two germline ends. Germline assignment: CDR1 KGHSH and CDR2 LQKENI. This CDR3 is built from 16 residues. CDR3 DNA, as far as it was read: TGTGCCAGCTCACCACCCGCAGGGTCGGGATCCTACGAG. Translating gives CASSPPAGSGSYE. The complete CDR3 sequence is CASSPPAGSGSYEQYF.

In its sample, this clone was seen many times. The read ends 3 residues early relative to the CDR3; the germline J gene fills the gap. The chain combines TRBV12-3 or TRBV12-4 with TRBJ2-1; tentatively, D is TRBD2 (5 bases). CDR3 size: 12 residues. Trimming stripped 5 bases from V and 7 bases from J, with 9 bases between. The CDR3 bases that were read are TGTGCCAGCAGTCGAAGCGGAAATGAG. This encodes CASSRSGNE. The full CDR3 sequence reads CASSRSGNEQFF.

This clone was recorded at least ten times. The read ends 3 residues shy of where the CDR3 ends; the end is completed using the germline J gene. The chain links TRBV20-1 to TRBJ2-7; 8 nucleotides align to TRBD2. The CDR3 sequence is 14 residues long. The V gene's germline CDR1 is DFQATT and CDR2 SNEGSKA (reference sequence). Trimming took 4 bases from V and 4 from J; bases not matched to a gene: 9. CDR3 amino acids: CSANSGKGGYEQYF. Incomplete CDR3 DNA: TGCAGTGCTAATAGCGGGAAAGGTGGGTACGAG.

This clone was observed many times. The read halts 3 residues ahead of the CDR3 end, with the missing end drawn from the germline J gene. The chain joins TRBV28 to TRBJ2-1; 10 nucleotides match TRBD1. The trim removed 3 bases at V and 8 bases at J, leaving 13 bases unmatched. This CDR3 has 17 residues. Germline V gene data show CDR1 as MDHEN and CDR2 as SYDVKM. The CDR3 here is CASSFSPWDRGNDEQFF. The sequenced CDR3 bases are TGTGCCAGCAGTTTTTCCCCCTGGGACAGGGGAAACGATGAG.

This clone was seen ten or more times. The missing CDR3 end, 3 residues past where the read stops, is filled in from the germline J gene. The chain uses TRBV5-4 and TRBJ2-1, with D uncertain. The CDR3 consists of 15 residues. Trimming removed 4 bases from V and 4 bases from J, with 15 bases in between. The germline V gene has CDR1 SGHNT and CDR2 YYREEE (reference sequence). CDR3 region: CASSEPLGAYNEQFF. The sequenced CDR3 bases are TGTGCCAGCAGCGAACCCCTGGGCGCTTACAATGAG. The full variable domain, rest sourced from reference TRBV5-4 and TRBJ2-1, is ETGVTQSPTHLIKTRGQQVTLRCSSQSGHNTVSWYQQALGQGPQFIFQYYREEENGRGNFPPRFSGLQFPNYSSELNVNALELDDSALYLCASSEPLGAYNEQFFGPGTRLTVL.

This clone showed up many times. Coverage ceases 3 residues before the CDR3 finishes, and the germline J gene fills in the end. The rearrangement uses TRBV7-3 and TRBJ2-2; D gene ambiguous. V was clipped by 5 bases and J by 5 bases, with 6 bases between them. From germline, CDR1 is SGHTA and CDR2 FQGTGA. The CDR3 runs 12 residues. The covered CDR3 bases are TGTGCCAGCAGCCCAAGGACCGGGGAG. Its translation: CASSPRTGE. The complete CDR3 reads CASSPRTGELFF.

This clone appeared many times. The missing CDR3 end, 3 residues past where the read stops, is filled in from the germline J gene. The V gene is TRBV20-1, the J gene TRBJ2-3, with D possibly being TRBD2 (5 bases). CDR3 length: 14 residues. V gave up 1 base and J gave up 0 bases, with 8 bases separating them. Germline loops: CDR1 DFQATT, CDR2 SNEGSKA (reference sequence). CDR3 loop: CSARGRTSTDTQYF. The CDR3 DNA, read in part, is TGCAGTGCTAGAGGCAGGACTAGCACAGATACG.

This clone was recorded at least ten times. The read finishes 3 residues shy of the CDR3 end, and the germline J gene is used to complete it. The chain has TRBV11-2 and TRBJ2-3; 9 positions match TRBD2. With V trimmed by 7 bases and J by 2 bases, 7 bases remained unmatched. CDR1 is SGHAT, CDR2 FQNNGV, per germline. CDR3 length: 15 residues. CDR3 region: CASTKTSGYTDTQYF. CDR3 bases read: TGTGCCAGCACCAAGACTAGCGGTTACACAGATACG.

This clone showed up many times. The sequenced fragment ends 3 residues before the CDR3 boundary, so the rest is inferred from the germline J gene. The chain links TRBV20-1 to TRBJ2-1; 12 bases match TRBD2. Trimming removed 2 bases from V and 9 bases from J; junction bases left unmatched: 8. Germline CDR1 is DFQATT and CDR2 is SNEGSKA (reference sequence). CDR3 length equals 15 residues. CDR3 bases read: TGCAGTGCTAGAAGGCCTAGCGGGAGGGCAGGTGAG. Translation gives CSARRPSGRAGE. The full-length CDR3 reads as CSARRPSGRAGEQFF.

This clone was detected ten times or more. Coverage ceases 3 residues before the CDR3 finishes, and the germline J gene fills in the end. The chain recombines TRBV5-6 with TRBJ2-5; TRBD2 is a possible D gene (6 bases). V lost 2 bases, J lost 2 bases, and 13 bases lay in between. Germline CDR1 is SGHDT and CDR2 is YYEEEE. The CDR3 consists of 15 residues. The covered CDR3 bases are TGTGCCAGCAGCTTTCTTTTTGGGGGGCAAGAGACC. As protein: CASSFLFGGQET. The whole CDR3 sequence reads CASSFLFGGQETQYF. The complete variable domain, with remaining parts taken from reference TRBV5-6 and TRBJ2-5, reads DAGVTQSPTHLIKTRGQQVTLRCSPKSGHDTVSWYQQALGQGPQFIFQYYEEEERQRGNFPDRFSGHQFPNYSSELNVNALLLGDSALYLCASSFLFGGQETQYFGPGTRLLVL.